Listed here are 26 T cell receptor beta chains from one sample, sequenced in a study of blood T cells in healthy people across ages. A second PCR, run for roughly 7 to 12 cycles, used a sample-barcoded 5' primer plus a J-beta primer mix. TCRdb re-analysed the 5' RACE reads in MiXCR, keeping a single row per CDR3 protein. The table has hundreds of thousands of distinct CDR3 sequences, about 34% seen once. The sequenced sample was blood. These TCRs come from a man aged 18-30 years in good health.

As for this clonotype: At one end, the junction sequence differs from germline, possibly due to a read error. The genes are TRBV28 and TRBJ2-3; tentative D call: TRBD2 (6 bases). Germline V gene data show CDR1 as MDHEN and CDR2 as SYDVKM. CDR3 size: 16 residues. The CDR3 DNA reads as TGTGCCGGCAGGGACCTAAGGGCTAGCGGCACAGATACGCAGTATTTT. The encoded protein is CAGRDLRASGTDTQYF.

J is TRBJ1-4 and V is TRBV7-8; D unclear. V was trimmed by 1 base and J by 4 bases, leaving 7 bases between them. Germline V gene lookup returns CDR1 SGHVS and CDR2 FQNEAQ. This CDR3 has 14 amino acids. CDR3 in DNA: TGTGCCAGCAGCTTAGGGGTTTATAATGAAAAACTGTTTTTT. Protein: CASSLGVYNEKLFF.

The sample holds many counts of this clonotype. The chain recombines TRBV7-2 with TRBJ1-6; D perhaps matches TRBD1 (6 bases). Germline-derived CDR1 and CDR2 are SGHTA and FQGNSA. V was trimmed by 6 bases and J by 7 bases, leaving 10 bases between them. The CDR3 is made up of 13 amino acids. CDR3 residues: CASSSQGNSPLHF. DNA of the CDR3: TGTGCCAGCAGTTCCCAGGGGAATTCACCCCTCCACTTT.

This clonotype was seen repeatedly, ten times or more. DNA for the CDR3: TGCAGTGCGCCGACTAGCGTCCGGGCAGATACGCAGTATTTT. This sequence encodes CSAPTSVRADTQYF. The chain couples TRBV20-1 to TRBJ2-3; TRBD2 matches 8 bases. Germline-derived CDR1 and CDR2 are DFQATT and SNEGSKA (reference sequence). The CDR3 length is 14 residues. J gave up 4 bases and V 6 bases, and 9 bases lay outside the gene matches.

The table lists this clonotype with many counts. The genes are TRBV5-6 and TRBJ2-5; D perhaps matches TRBD1 (7 bases). The V end was cut by 0 bases, the J end by 2 bases, with 11 bases between. The CDR3 covers 15 residues. Germline values: CDR1 SGHDT, CDR2 YYEEEE. The CDR3 loop reads CASSLDAGQQETQYF. CDR3 bases: TGTGCCAGCAGCTTGGACGCGGGACAGCAAGAGACCCAGTACTTC.

The chain is built from TRBV15 and TRBJ2-7, with D perhaps matching TRBD2 (5 bases). Germline V gives CDR1 LNHNV, CDR2 YYDKDF (reference sequence). The CDR3 length is 15 residues. Deletions cut 0 bases from V and 0 bases from J, with 9 bases between. The CDR3 sequence is CATSRDLGSSYEQYF. The DNA of the CDR3 is TGTGCCACCAGCAGAGATCTTGGGAGCTCCTACGAGCAGTACTTC.

This chain joins TRBV14 and TRBJ2-2, with TRBD1 identical over 8 bases. The V gene end was trimmed by 7 bases and the J gene end by 0 bases; junction bases not matched to a gene: 7. Germline CDR1 is SGHDN and CDR2 is FVKESK. The CDR3 length is 16 residues. DNA for the CDR3: TGTGCCAGCAACCCTCGGACAGGGACGAACACCGGGGAGCTGTTTTTT. Its protein product is CASNPRTGTNTGELFF.

The rearrangement uses TRBV23-1 and TRBJ2-3, with 7 bases matching TRBD1. TRBV23-1 is labeled an ORF, and its function is uncertain. V dropped 3 bases and J dropped 5; count of bases not matched to a gene: 11. The CDR3 consists of 16 residues. CDR3 sequence reads: CASSHSMTGSGDTQYF. CDR3 DNA: TGCGCCAGCAGTCACTCTATGACAGGGAGTGGAGATACGCAGTATTTT.

This clonotype was observed a few times. The V call is TRBV3-1, the J call TRBJ2-5, with D unclear. Germline assignment: CDR1 LGHDT and CDR2 YNNKEL (reference sequence). The CDR3 covers 15 residues. The V end lost 0 bases, the J end lost 1 base, and 9 bases lay between the germline ends. CDR3 protein: CASSQDQGFQETQYF. DNA for the CDR3: TGTGCCAGCAGCCAAGATCAAGGGTTCCAAGAGACCCAGTACTTC.

This clonotype was detected a few times. The V gene is TRBV20-1, the J gene TRBJ1-6; D call uncertain. Germline-derived CDR1 and CDR2 are DFQATT and SNEGSKA (reference sequence). CDR3 length: 13 residues. Trimming took 3 bases from V and 8 from J, leaving 11 bases between them. CDR3 nucleotides: TGCAGTGCTAGCGGGCGGCCCTATTCACCCCTCCACTTT. Protein: CSASGRPYSPLHF.

This clonotype was recorded many times. The chain joins TRBV12-3 or TRBV12-4 to TRBJ1-2; D is undetermined. The germline V and J ends were trimmed by 5 bases and 7 bases, with 20 bases remaining between them. This CDR3 contains 15 residues. CDR3 protein: CASSHNTETRGGYTF. The CDR3 region has the DNA TGTGCCAGCAGTCATAATACAGAGACCCGGGGTGGCTACACCTTC.

The rearrangement joins TRBV11-1 to TRBJ2-5; TRBD1 might be the D (6 bases). The CDR3 has 15 amino acids. The germline CDR1 and CDR2 sequences are SGHAT and FQDESV (reference sequence). Deletions cut 5 bases from V and 11 bases from J, with 24 bases between. CDR3 DNA sequence: TGTGCCAGCAGCCCAGGGGATCGGGCGTGGAATGAGCAGTACTTC. Translating it yields CASSPGDRAWNEQYF.

This clonotype came up many times. V usage is TRBV12-3 or TRBV12-4 and J usage is TRBJ2-3; no clear D gene. Trimming shortened V by 2 bases and J by 2 bases, and 5 bases separated the two germline ends. The CDR3 has 13 residues. The CDR3 spells CASSLSNTDTQYF. CDR3 bases: TGTGCCAGCAGTTTATCGAACACAGATACGCAGTATTTT.

J is TRBJ1-2 and V is TRBV6-5, with D possibly being TRBD1 (5 bases). Between the trimmed V and J ends, which lost 6 bases and 4 bases, there was a span of 18 bases. Germline values: CDR1 MNHEY, CDR2 SVGAGI. The CDR3 is 15 residues long. The DNA for the CDR3 is TGTGCCAGCAGAAATCCGGGGGAACAAGCCTATGGCTACACCTTC. As protein: CASRNPGEQAYGYTF.

The DNA for the CDR3 is TGTGCCAGCAGCTTGGTTGCCAGGGACACGCAGTATTTT. Its translation: CASSLVARDTQYF. The chain links TRBV5-6 to TRBJ2-3; TRBD1 or TRBD2 may be the D gene (5 bases each). The ends were cut back, 0 bases at V and 9 bases at J, with 11 bases in the middle. From germline, CDR1 is SGHDT and CDR2 YYEEEE. The CDR3 length is 13 residues.

To note about this clonotype: One base away lies a much larger clone, so this may be a sequencing read error. The chain recombines TRBV12-3 or TRBV12-4 with TRBJ2-1, with TRBD1 as a possible D gene (5 bases). Judging by the DNA end, TRBJ2-7 fits better; the J call may be wrong. The CDR3 length is 15 residues. This CDR3 is CASSRTGATYNEQYF. The CDR3 DNA reads as TGTGCCAGCAGCCGTACAGGCGCCACCTACAATGAGCAGTACTTC.

V gene TRBV18 combines with J gene TRBJ2-1, with 7 bases aligning to TRBD1. V trimming: 3 bases; J trimming: 4 bases; junction bases outside the gene matches: 6. The CDR3 has 15 residues. The V gene's germline CDR1 is KGHSH and CDR2 LQKENI. The CDR3 sequence is CASSPTGARYNEQFF. The CDR3 DNA reads as TGTGCCAGCTCACCCACAGGGGCCCGATACAATGAGCAGTTCTTC.

V and J are TRBV6-2 or TRBV6-3 and TRBJ1-1, with D possibly being TRBD1 (6 bases). CDR1 and CDR2 (germline): MNHEY, SVGEGT. V was pared by 4 bases and J by 4 bases, with 10 bases between. CDR3 length: 13 amino acids. The CDR3 sequence is CASSSHRATEAFF. Written as DNA, the CDR3 is TGTGCCAGCAGTTCTCACAGGGCCACTGAAGCTTTCTTT.

For this clonotype: A read error may be the cause here, since a much bigger clone is one base away. This chain links TRBV12-3 or TRBV12-4 with TRBJ2-3, with 8 bases fitting TRBD2. The CDR3 runs 16 residues. The CDR3 protein is CASSSPSGGGTDAQYF. CDR3 DNA sequence: TGTGCCAGCAGTTCACCGAGCGGGGGAGGCACAGATGCGCAGTATTTT.

This clonotype has a handful of counts. V gene TRBV7-2 combines with J gene TRBJ2-1, with 8 positions matching TRBD1. V gave up 5 bases and J gave up 7 bases; unmatched junction bases: 4. Germline values: CDR1 SGHTA, CDR2 FQGNSA. The CDR3 is 13 amino acids. The CDR3 here is CASSDWTGNEQFF. CDR3 DNA sequence: TGTGCCAGCAGCGACTGGACAGGGAATGAGCAGTTCTTC.

The J gene is TRBJ1-5, the V gene TRBV6-6; no reliable D call. CDR1 is MNHNY and CDR2 is SVGAGI in the germline V gene (reference sequence). This CDR3 spans 15 amino acids. The V end lost 6 bases, the J end lost 4 bases, and 16 bases lay between the germline ends. CDR3 nucleotides: TGTGCCAGCAGCCTTAGGCGCGGATCAAATCAGCCCCAGCATTTT. It is translated as CASSLRRGSNQPQHF.

This clonotype has a handful of counts. The CDR3 sequence: CASSWALLAGGPEDTQYF. The CDR3 DNA is TGTGCCAGCAGCTGGGCCCTTCTAGCGGGGGGGCCTGAAGATACGCAGTATTTT. This chain connects TRBV7-2 to TRBJ2-3; 12 bases map to TRBD2. This CDR3 has 18 amino acids. Trimming at V came to 4 bases and at J to 5 bases, leaving 13 bases not matched to a gene. Per germline, CDR1 SGHTA and CDR2 FQGNSA. Combining the CDR3 with reference TRBV7-2 and TRBJ2-3 gives the whole variable domain GAGVSQSPSNKVTEKGKDVELRCDPISGHTALYWYRQSLGQGLEFLIYFQGNSAPDKSGLPSDRFSAERTGGSVSTLTIQRTQQEDSAVYLCASSWALLAGGPEDTQYFGPGTRLTVL.

This clonotype was observed a single time. Possible read error: a much larger clone is one base away. The rearrangement uses TRBV7-2 and TRBJ1-6; D is ambiguous. The CDR3 contains 16 residues. Germline loops: CDR1 SGHTA, CDR2 FQGNSA. The CDR3 sequence: CASSLEAGSDRSPPHF. The CDR3 DNA reads TGTGCCAGCAGCTTAGAAGCAGGCAGTGATCGTTCACCCCCCCACTTT.

This chain links TRBV20-1 with TRBJ1-4; perhaps TRBD1 as D (5 bases). There are 13 residues in the CDR3. CDR1 and CDR2 from the germline V gene are DFQATT and SNEGSKA (reference sequence). The V and J ends lost 1 base and 8 bases respectively, with 11 bases between them. CDR3 protein: CSARGQGSEKLFF. The CDR3 region has the DNA TGCAGTGCTAGAGGGCAGGGATCCGAAAAACTGTTTTTT.

This clonotype has at least ten counts. The V and J genes are TRBV20-1 and TRBJ2-3; weak D call: TRBD2 (6 bases). V gave up 4 bases and J gave up 0 bases, with 17 bases separating them. There are 16 residues in the CDR3. Germline V gene sequence: CDR1 DFQATT, CDR2 SNEGSKA (reference sequence). The CDR3 DNA sequence: TGCAGTGCTACGCCTGGGCTAGCGCCTAGCACAGATACGCAGTATTTT. Translation gives CSATPGLAPSTDTQYF.

Points on this clonotype: A clone one base away is much larger, so this may be a read error. The rearrangement uses TRBV4-3 and TRBJ2-1, with D unclear. Deletions cut 1 base from V and 13 bases from J, with 14 bases between. The CDR3 extends over 13 amino acids. Germline V CDR1 and CDR2: LGHNA, YSLEER. CDR3 DNA: TGCGCCAGCAGCCAAGGGTATACTGGGTCCCAGTTCTTC. As protein: CASSQGYTGSQFF.